The TCR beta chain under discussion was sequenced for a study of tumor-infiltrating lymphocytes in primary liver carcinoma. Study-level results: It was in tumors, not blood, that the top-250-clone fraction was significantly higher (p = 0.039).

Priming with a constant-region primer yielded TCR beta cDNA from roughly 490 ng total RNA. For TCR beta, libraries were produced by three nested multiplex PCR rounds using slightly modified ARM-PCR. Investigators reported that the first two PCR rounds, at 10 cycles each, used TRBV1-TRBV30 forward primers with a C-beta reverse primer. Each CDR3 protein is one row after TCRdb ran MiXCR on the multiplex PCR reads. In the table there are a few hundred thousand distinct CDR3 sequences, 58% of which are singletons. The germline V gene encodes CDR1 SGHNT and CDR2 YENEEA. The CDR3 totals 17 residues. V shed 1 base and J shed 5 bases, with 18 bases lying between them. Germline DNA was also extracted, and blood RNA derived from unsorted whole blood. About this clonotype itself: Its specificity is not known.

The clonotype comes from a woman aged 25 to 39 with primary liver carcinoma and hepatitis B virus infection. The chain is built from TRBV11-3 and TRBJ2-1; either TRBD1 or TRBD2 may fit D (7 bases each). Specimen: peripheral blood. This chain's CDR3 is CASSLATTGRGHNEQFF. The CDR3 nucleotides read TGTGCCAGCAGCTTAGCCACCACAGGGAGGGGGCACAATGAGCAGTTCTTC.